This TCR beta chain is from a study of control samples from healthy donors and cancer patients. V shed 0 bases and J shed 5 bases, with 7 bases lying between them. The CDR3 loop spans 14 amino acids. Germline V gives CDR1 ENHRY, CDR2 SYGVKD. Profiled with immunoSEQ multiplex PCR; TCRdb holds only in-frame clones, not every one. The sample lists roughly 20,000 clones, 80% to 85% seen once, with 29% in the top ten. The chain has TRBV10-3 and TRBJ2-2; D gene unclear. The sequenced sample consisted of PBMCs. The origin of this receptor is a woman in her sixties or seventies with lung cancer. As DNA, the CDR3 is TGTGCCATCAGTGAGTCGCGCAAAACCGGGGAGCTGTTTTTT. Translating gives CAISESRKTGELFF.